The source of this TCR beta chain is a study of shared clonotypes between healthy human individuals. Findings and caveats of the study: A few donors held about 4.6% of naive CD4 clonotypes in common. Read depth was anticipated to influence clonotype sharing among donors. Among the subsets, naive ones generally showed larger estimated richness than memory ones.

V lost 5 bases and J 4 bases, leaving 14 bases between the germline ends. CDR1 and CDR2 from the germline V gene are MNHEY and SVGAGI. CDR3 length equals 14 residues. A note on this clone: Its matching antigen is unknown.

Every subset had its genomic DNA shared out evenly among several immunoSEQ plates. TCRdb keeps only in-frame clones here, not all; method: immunoSEQ multiplex PCR. The table lists approximately 600,000 clones, 85% to 95% of them singletons. CD45RO-negative, CCR7-positively selected cells formed the naive CD8 fraction, excluding terminally differentiated effector memory CD45RA+ cells. The clonotype was recovered from a young woman in good health. The sequenced sample was naive CD8+ T cells sorted from blood. The J gene is TRBJ1-2, the V gene TRBV6-5; a possible D gene is TRBD1 (5 bases). The CDR3, as DNA: TGTGCCAGCAGTGCCACAGGTTCTGGCTATGGCTACACCTTC. It codes for CASSATGSGYGYTF.